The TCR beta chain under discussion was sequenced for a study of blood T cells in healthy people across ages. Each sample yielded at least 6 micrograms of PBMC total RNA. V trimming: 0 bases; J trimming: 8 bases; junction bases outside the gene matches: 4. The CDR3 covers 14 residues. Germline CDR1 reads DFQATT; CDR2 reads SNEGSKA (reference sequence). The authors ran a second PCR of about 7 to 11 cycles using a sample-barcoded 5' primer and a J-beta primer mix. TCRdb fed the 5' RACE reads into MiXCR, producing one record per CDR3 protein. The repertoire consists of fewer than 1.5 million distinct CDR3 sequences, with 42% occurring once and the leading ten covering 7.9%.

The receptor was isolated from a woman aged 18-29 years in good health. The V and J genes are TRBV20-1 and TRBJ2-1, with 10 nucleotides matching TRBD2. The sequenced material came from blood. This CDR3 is CSARDPSGSYEQFF. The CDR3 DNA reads TGCAGTGCTAGAGATCCTAGCGGGAGCTATGAGCAGTTCTTC.